This TCR beta chain was documented in a study of T cell changes during pregnancy in multiple sclerosis. Trimming took 7 bases from V and 2 from J; bases not matched to a gene: 6. The CDR3 is 15 residues long. Per germline, CDR1 MGHDK and CDR2 SYGVNS. The method was immunoSEQ multiplex PCR; TCRdb's version includes in-frame clones alone and lacks a portion of them. The data show tens of thousands of clones, approximately 90% seen once. The sequence came from a female donor in good health, enrolled as a control in a pregnancy study. The rearrangement links TRBV25-1 to TRBJ2-2, with 8 bases fitting TRBD2. Specimen: peripheral blood, collected in the first trimester of pregnancy. Here the CDR3 reads CASIGGADNTGELFF. CDR3 bases: TGTGCCAGCATCGGGGGGGCGGATAACACCGGGGAGCTGTTTTTT.